A selection of T cell receptor beta chains follows, all from one sample in a study of shared clonotypes between healthy human individuals. Repertoires were generated with immunoSEQ multiplex PCR, while TCRdb's copy carries only in-frame clones and drops some. There are millions of clones in the sample; roughly 93% occur only once, and 0.35% to 0.5% lies in the top ten. The sequencing sample was made of naive CD4+ T cells from PBMCs. The receptors come from a man aged 18 to 30 in good health. Some clones in this sample may be carry-over from other donors' samples. Each CDR3 is given with its conserved first and last residue. D genes are given only for firm matches. Size is stated for part of the rows, as once, few or many counts, or as a class when the clone is expanded.

d_call clone_size j_call v_call cdr3_nt cdr3_aa
. . TRBJ1-5 TRBV5-1 TGCGCCAGCAGCAATACCGGGGGCGGCAATCAGCCCCAGCATTTT CASSNTGGGNQPQHF
. . TRBJ2-7 TRBV28 TGTGCCAGCAGTTCTACCCAGGTATCCTACGAGCAGTACTTC CASSSTQVSYEQYF
. . TRBJ2-3 TRBV5-1 TGCGCCAGCAGCCTCCTCCTCACAGATACGCAGTATTTT CASSLLLTDTQYF
. . TRBJ1-1 TRBV9 TGTGCCAGCAGCTCACGACAGCAGAACACTGAAGCTTTCTTT CASSSRQQNTEAFF
. . TRBJ2-1 TRBV7-3 TGTGCCAGCAGCTTAACAAGACCAGGATTTACCAGCTCCTACAATGAGCAGTTCTTC CASSLTRPGFTSSYNEQFF
. . TRBJ1-5 TRBV28 TGTGCCAGCAGTTTATGGGGAACAGGTCCCGGGGGCAATCAGCCCCAGCATTTT CASSLWGTGPGGNQPQHF
TRBD2 . TRBJ2-1 TRBV10-2 TGCGCCAGCAGTGTCGGGACTAGCGGGGCCTACTACAATGAGCAGTTCTTC CASSVGTSGAYYNEQFF
TRBD1 . TRBJ1-3 TRBV28 TGTGCCAGCGGAAGGACAGGTTATGGAAACACCATATATTTT CASGRTGYGNTIYF
. . TRBJ2-7 TRBV2 TGTGCCAGCACTGCGATTCAGATGACAGGAGAAAACTACGAGCAGTACTTC CASTAIQMTGENYEQYF
TRBD1 . TRBJ1-2 TRBV28 TGTGCCAGCACCCTTTCCGGACAGGGGGGTTCGAACTATGGCTACACCTTC CASTLSGQGGSNYGYTF
. . TRBJ2-5 TRBV20-1 TGCAGTGCTAGGGCCACGGAGACCCAGTACTTC CSARATETQYF
. . TRBJ2-1 TRBV7-8 TGTGCCAGCAGCTTAGTTGGTGGGCGGGAGCAGTTCTTC CASSLVGGREQFF
TRBD1 . TRBJ2-1 TRBV18 TGTGCCAGCTCCCCGACCGGGACAGGGGGCGCGAATGAGCAGTTCTTC CASSPTGTGGANEQFF
. once TRBJ1-2 TRBV6-1 TGTGCCAGCAGTGAAGCGCTGAGCCCGACCTATGGCTACACCTTC CASSEALSPTYGYTF
. few TRBJ1-1 TRBV10-3 TGTGCCATCAGGGTACAGGGTTCAGCTGAAGCTTTCTTT CAIRVQGSAEAFF
. . TRBJ2-6 TRBV19 TGTGCCGCCCGGGGCTCTGGGGCCAACGTCCTGACTTTC CAARGSGANVLTF
TRBD1 . TRBJ2-7 TRBV4-1 TGCGCCAGCAGCTTAACGACAGGGTCCTTCAACCCCGCCTATGCCTACGAGCAGTACTTC CASSLTTGSFNPAYAYEQYF
TRBD1 . TRBJ1-1 TRBV5-4 TGTGCCAGCAGCAGGGGACAGGGCCTTCAGGGTACTGAAGCTTTCTTT CASSRGQGLQGTEAFF
TRBD2 . TRBJ2-1 TRBV6-4 TGTGCCAGCTCTGAAAGCGGGGGAACGAAACGGTTCTTC CASSESGGTKRFF
. . TRBJ2-5 TRBV10-3 TGTGCCATCAGACGAAGGGGTCAGGTCGAGACCCAGTACTTC CAIRRRGQVETQYF
. few TRBJ1-1 TRBV29-1 TGCAGCGTCGTAGGGCTATACACTGAAGCTTTCTTT CSVVGLYTEAFF
. . TRBJ2-1 TRBV6-5 TGTGCCAGCGTCCCCAGGGGGAGGACCTACAATGAGCAGTTCTTC CASVPRGRTYNEQFF
. . TRBJ2-7 TRBV20-1 TGCAGTGCTGCCCGCTACGAGCAGTACTTC CSAARYEQYF
TRBD1 . TRBJ2-7 TRBV7-2 TGTGCCAGCAGCTTGACAGGGGGATTCTCCTACGAGCAGTACTTC CASSLTGGFSYEQYF
. . TRBJ1-1 TRBV28 TGTCCCCCTACGAACACTGAAGCTTTCTTT CPPTNTEAFF
TRBD1 . TRBJ1-5 TRBV19 TGTGCCAGTAGTATATTTGGCGAGGGGGCGGTTAGTCAGCCCCAGCATTTT CASSIFGEGAVSQPQHF
TRBD2 . TRBJ2-3 TRBV7-2 TGTGCCACGGCTAGCGGGGGACCCACAGATACGCAGTATTTT CATASGGPTDTQYF
. . TRBJ1-5 TRBV29-1 TGCAGCGTTGAATTAAGCGCCGGCCAGCCCCAGCATTTT CSVELSAGQPQHF
. once TRBJ2-3 TRBV7-2 TGTGCCAGCACCTCGTGGGATACGCAGTATTTT CASTSWDTQYF
. . TRBJ1-1 TRBV19 TGTGCCAGTAGTATCCGAGGGTTTGCTGAAGCTTTCTTT CASSIRGFAEAFF
TRBD1 . TRBJ2-7 TRBV6-5 TGTGCCAGCAGTTACCGACAGGGATACTACGAGCAGTACTTC CASSYRQGYYEQYF
. . TRBJ2-1 TRBV30 TGTGCCTGGAGCCCAAGGAGGCAGGGCGAGTTCTTC CAWSPRRQGEFF
. . TRBJ2-3 TRBV20-1 TGCAGTGCCCGGAGTCAGGATACGCAGTATTTT CSARSQDTQYF
. . TRBJ2-7 TRBV5-4 TGTGCCAGCAGCTTGGGGGGTAGGGGAACCGAGCAGTACTTC CASSLGGRGTEQYF
. . TRBJ1-1 TRBV5-4 TGTGCCAGCAGCTTGAAAGTGCGAGGGGACACTGAAGCTTTCTTT CASSLKVRGDTEAFF
. . TRBJ1-5 TRBV4-3 TGCGCCAGCAGCCAAGAAATTCGGGGGAATCAGCCCCAGCATTTT CASSQEIRGNQPQHF
. . TRBJ1-1 TRBV5-1 TGCGCCAGCAGCTTAAGATTGGGCTTTGAAGCTTTCTTT CASSLRLGFEAFF
. . TRBJ2-3 TRBV5-1 TGCGCCAGCAGCCGACCGGGCACGAGGACAGATACGCAGTATTTT CASSRPGTRTDTQYF
. . TRBJ2-6 TRBV7-3 TGTGCCAGCAGCGGCGCTGGGGCCAACGTCCTGACTTTC CASSGAGANVLTF
. few TRBJ2-3 TRBV30 TGTGCCTGGGTCGGGCAGGGTGGCTCAGATACGCAGTATTTT CAWVGQGGSDTQYF
. once TRBJ1-5 TRBV19 TGTGCCAGTAGTATAGGGGGGTACAGGAGGGATCAGCCCCAGCATTTT CASSIGGYRRDQPQHF
TRBD1 . TRBJ2-7 TRBV30 TGTGCCTGGAGTGTACAAGGACAGGGGGCCTACGAGCAGTACTTC CAWSVQGQGAYEQYF
TRBD2 once TRBJ2-7 TRBV7-2 TGTGCCAGCAGCTTAGGCTTGTCGGGAGGGCAAGGGGAGCAGTACTTC CASSLGLSGGQGEQYF